The present TCR beta chain was sequenced within a study of control samples from healthy donors and cancer patients. The ends were cut back, 2 bases at V and 7 bases at J, with 17 bases in the middle. Germline CDR1 SGHTA, CDR2 FQGNSA. CDR3 length equals 16 residues. Sequenced by immunoSEQ multiplex PCR; TCRdb stores in-frame clones only, minus some. The table for this sample gives roughly 200,000 clones. This TCR was recovered from a woman aged 25 to 39 in good health. The sequencing input was blood. V usage is TRBV7-2 and J usage is TRBJ1-4; TRBD1 is a possible D gene (5 bases). CDR3 protein: CASSLTGSGLSEKLFF. The CDR3 DNA reads TGTGCCAGCAGCTTAACCGGGTCAGGGCTTAGTGAAAAACTGTTTTTT.